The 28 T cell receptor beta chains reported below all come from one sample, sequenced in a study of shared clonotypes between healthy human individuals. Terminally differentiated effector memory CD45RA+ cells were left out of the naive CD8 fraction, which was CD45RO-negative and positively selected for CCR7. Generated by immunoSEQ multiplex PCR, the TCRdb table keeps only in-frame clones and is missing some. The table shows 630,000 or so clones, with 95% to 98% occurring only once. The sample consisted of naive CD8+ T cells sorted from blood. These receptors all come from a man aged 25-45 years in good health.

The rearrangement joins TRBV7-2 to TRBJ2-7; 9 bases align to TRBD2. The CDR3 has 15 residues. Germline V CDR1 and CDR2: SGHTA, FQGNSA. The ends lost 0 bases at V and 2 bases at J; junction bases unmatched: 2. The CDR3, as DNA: TGTGCCAGCAGCTTAGCGGCTAGCGGGACCTACGAGCAGTACTTC. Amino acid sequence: CASSLAASGTYEQYF.

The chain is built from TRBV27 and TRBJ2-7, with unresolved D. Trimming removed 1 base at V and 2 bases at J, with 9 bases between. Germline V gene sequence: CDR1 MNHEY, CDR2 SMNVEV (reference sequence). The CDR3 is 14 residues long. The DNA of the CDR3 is TGTGCCAGCAGTTTATGGGCAGACACCTACGAGCAGTACTTC. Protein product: CASSLWADTYEQYF.

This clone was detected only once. The CDR3 loop is CASSDPIFPAGSLYEQYF. CDR3 DNA sequence: TGTGCCAGCAGTGACCCCATATTCCCCGCGGGATCGCTCTACGAGCAGTACTTC. The V and J genes are TRBV6-4 and TRBJ2-7; D is perhaps TRBD2 (6 bases). The CDR3 has 18 residues. Trimming shortened V by 2 bases and J by 3 bases, and 23 bases separated the two germline ends. Germline V gives CDR1 MRHNA, CDR2 SNTAGT.

CDR3 sequence (DNA): TGTGCCAGCACCCCAGGGGTCTCCTACGAGCAGTACTTC. Its translation: CASTPGVSYEQYF. V usage is TRBV5-6 and J usage is TRBJ2-7; the D gene is possibly TRBD1 (6 bases). This CDR3 has 13 residues. Germline lookup yields CDR1 SGHDT and CDR2 YYEEEE. The germline V and J ends were trimmed by 6 bases and 0 bases, with 10 bases remaining between them.

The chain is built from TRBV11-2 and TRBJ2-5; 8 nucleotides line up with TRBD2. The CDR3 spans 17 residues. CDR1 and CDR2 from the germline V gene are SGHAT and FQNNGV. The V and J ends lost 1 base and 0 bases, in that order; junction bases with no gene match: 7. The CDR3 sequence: CASSLVDSGVHQETQYF. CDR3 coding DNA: TGTGCCAGCAGCTTAGTGGATAGCGGGGTTCACCAAGAGACCCAGTACTTC. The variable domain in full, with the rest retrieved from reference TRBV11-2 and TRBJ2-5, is EAGVAQSPRYKIIEKRQSVAFWCNPISGHATLYWYQQILGQGPKLLIQFQNNGVVDDSQLPKDRFSAERLKGVDSTLKIQPAKLEDSAVYLCASSLVDSGVHQETQYFGPGTRLLVL.

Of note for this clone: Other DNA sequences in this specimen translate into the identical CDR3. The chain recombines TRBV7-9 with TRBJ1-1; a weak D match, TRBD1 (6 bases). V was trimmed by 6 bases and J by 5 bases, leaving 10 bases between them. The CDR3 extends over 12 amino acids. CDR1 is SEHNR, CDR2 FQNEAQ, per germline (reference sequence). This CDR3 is CASSRGGTEAFF. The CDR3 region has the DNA TGTGCCAGCAGTAGAGGGGGGACTGAAGCTTTCTTT. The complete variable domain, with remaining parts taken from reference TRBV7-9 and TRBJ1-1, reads DTGVSQNPRHKITKRGQNVTFRCDPISEHNRLYWYRQTLGQGPEFLTYFQNEAQLEKSRLLSDRFSAERPKGSFSTLEIQRTEQGDSAMYLCASSRGGTEAFFGQGTRLTVV.

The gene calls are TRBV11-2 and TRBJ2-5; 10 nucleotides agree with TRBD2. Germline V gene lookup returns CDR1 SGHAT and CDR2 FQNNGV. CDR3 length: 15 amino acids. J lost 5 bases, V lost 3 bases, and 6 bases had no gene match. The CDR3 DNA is TGTGCCAGCAGCTTGACTAGCGGGTTCCCGGAGACCCAGTACTTC. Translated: CASSLTSGFPETQYF.

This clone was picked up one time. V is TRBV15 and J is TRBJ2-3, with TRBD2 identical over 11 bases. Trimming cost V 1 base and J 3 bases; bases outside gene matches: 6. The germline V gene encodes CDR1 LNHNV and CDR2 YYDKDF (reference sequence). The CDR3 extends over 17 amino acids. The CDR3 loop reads CATSRASPSGRTDTQYF. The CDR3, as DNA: TGTGCCACCAGCAGAGCGTCGCCTAGCGGGAGGACAGATACGCAGTATTTT.

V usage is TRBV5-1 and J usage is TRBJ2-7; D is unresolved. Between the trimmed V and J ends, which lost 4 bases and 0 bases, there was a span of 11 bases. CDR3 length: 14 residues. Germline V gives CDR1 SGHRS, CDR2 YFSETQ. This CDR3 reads CASSGVANSYEQYF. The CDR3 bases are TGCGCCAGCAGCGGGGTGGCCAACTCCTACGAGCAGTACTTC.

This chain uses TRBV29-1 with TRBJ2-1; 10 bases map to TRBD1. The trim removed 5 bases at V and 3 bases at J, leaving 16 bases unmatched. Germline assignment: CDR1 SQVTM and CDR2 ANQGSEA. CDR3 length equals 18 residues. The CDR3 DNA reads TGCAGCGTTTGGTTTGGGACAGGGGAAGGCCGGGGCTACAATGAGCAGTTCTTC. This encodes CSVWFGTGEGRGYNEQFF.

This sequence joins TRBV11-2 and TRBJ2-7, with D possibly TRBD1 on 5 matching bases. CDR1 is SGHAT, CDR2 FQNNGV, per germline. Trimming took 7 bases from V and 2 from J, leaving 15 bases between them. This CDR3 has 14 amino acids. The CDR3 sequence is CASTPKDRTYEQYF. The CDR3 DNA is TGTGCCAGCACCCCGAAAGACAGAACCTACGAGCAGTACTTC.

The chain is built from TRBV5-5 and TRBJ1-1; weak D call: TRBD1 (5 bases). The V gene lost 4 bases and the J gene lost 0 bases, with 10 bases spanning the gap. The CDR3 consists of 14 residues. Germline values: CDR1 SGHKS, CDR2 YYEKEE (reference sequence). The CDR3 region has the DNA TGTGCCAGCAGCCAGGGCAACATGAACACTGAAGCTTTCTTT. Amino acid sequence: CASSQGNMNTEAFF.

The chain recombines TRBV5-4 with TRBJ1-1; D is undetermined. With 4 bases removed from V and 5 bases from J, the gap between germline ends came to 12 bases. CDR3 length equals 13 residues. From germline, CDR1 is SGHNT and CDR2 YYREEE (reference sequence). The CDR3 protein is CASSRGRDTEAFF. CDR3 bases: TGTGCCAGCAGCCGCGGGAGGGATACTGAAGCTTTCTTT. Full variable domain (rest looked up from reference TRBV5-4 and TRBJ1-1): ETGVTQSPTHLIKTRGQQVTLRCSSQSGHNTVSWYQQALGQGPQFIFQYYREEENGRGNFPPRFSGLQFPNYSSELNVNALELDDSALYLCASSRGRDTEAFFGQGTRLTVV.

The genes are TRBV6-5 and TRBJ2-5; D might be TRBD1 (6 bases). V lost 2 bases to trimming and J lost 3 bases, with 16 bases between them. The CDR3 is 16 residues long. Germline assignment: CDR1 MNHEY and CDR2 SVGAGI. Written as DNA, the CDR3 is TGTGCCAGCAGTTACCTACAGGGTAGTTCGGAAGAGACCCAGTACTTC. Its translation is CASSYLQGSSEETQYF.

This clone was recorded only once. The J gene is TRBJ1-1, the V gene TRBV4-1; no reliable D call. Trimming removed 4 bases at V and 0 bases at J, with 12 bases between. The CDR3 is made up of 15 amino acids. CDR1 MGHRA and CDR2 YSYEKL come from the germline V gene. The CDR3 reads CASSLSGSMNTEAFF. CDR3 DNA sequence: TGCGCCAGCAGCCTTTCCGGGTCCATGAACACTGAAGCTTTCTTT.

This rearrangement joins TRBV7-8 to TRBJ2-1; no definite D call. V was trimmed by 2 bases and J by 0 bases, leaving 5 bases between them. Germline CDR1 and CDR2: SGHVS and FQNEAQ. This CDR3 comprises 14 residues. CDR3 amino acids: CASSLLSSYNEQFF. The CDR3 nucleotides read TGTGCCAGCAGCTTACTATCCTCCTACAATGAGCAGTTCTTC.

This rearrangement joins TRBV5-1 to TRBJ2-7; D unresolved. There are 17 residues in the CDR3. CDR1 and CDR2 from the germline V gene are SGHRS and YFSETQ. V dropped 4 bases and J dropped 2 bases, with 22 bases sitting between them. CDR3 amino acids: CASSPFTLRNGAYEQYF. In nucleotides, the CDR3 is TGCGCCAGCAGCCCTTTTACGCTCCGGAACGGAGCCTACGAGCAGTACTTC.

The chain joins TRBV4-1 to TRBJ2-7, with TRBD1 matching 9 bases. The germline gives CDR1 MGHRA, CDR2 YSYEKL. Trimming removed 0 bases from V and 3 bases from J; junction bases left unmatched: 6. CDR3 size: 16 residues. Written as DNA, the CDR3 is TGCGCCAGCAGCCAAGAAGTGGGACAGGGTTTCTACGAGCAGTACTTC. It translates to CASSQEVGQGFYEQYF.

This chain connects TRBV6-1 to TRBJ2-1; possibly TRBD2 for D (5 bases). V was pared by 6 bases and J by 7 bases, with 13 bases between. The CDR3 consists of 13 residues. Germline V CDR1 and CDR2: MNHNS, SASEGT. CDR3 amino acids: CASREGFVNEQFF. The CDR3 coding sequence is TGTGCCAGCAGAGAGGGATTTGTGAATGAGCAGTTCTTC.

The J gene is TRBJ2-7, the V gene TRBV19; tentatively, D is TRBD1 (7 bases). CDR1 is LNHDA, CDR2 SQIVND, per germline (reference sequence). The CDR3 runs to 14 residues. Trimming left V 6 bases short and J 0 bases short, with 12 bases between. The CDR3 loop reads CASRAGQSSYEQYF. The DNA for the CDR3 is TGTGCCAGTAGGGCGGGACAGAGCTCCTACGAGCAGTACTTC.

CDR3 sequence reads: CASSLNVPYEQYF. The CDR3 DNA reads TGTGCCAGCAGCCTAAATGTACCCTACGAGCAGTACTTC. This chain links TRBV7-9 with TRBJ2-7; D is unclear. Trimming took off 5 bases at V and 2 bases at J, with 10 bases between the two ends. CDR1 is SEHNR and CDR2 is FQNEAQ in the germline V gene (reference sequence). The CDR3 runs to 13 residues.

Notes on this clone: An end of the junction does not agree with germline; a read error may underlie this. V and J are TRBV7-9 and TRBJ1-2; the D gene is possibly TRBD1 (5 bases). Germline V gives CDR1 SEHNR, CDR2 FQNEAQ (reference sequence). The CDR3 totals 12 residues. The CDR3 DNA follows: TGTGCCAGCAGCTTGGACCGTTTCGCGGGACTATTC. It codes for CASSLDRFAGLF. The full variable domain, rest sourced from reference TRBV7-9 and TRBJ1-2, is DTGVSQNPRHKITKRGQNVTFRCDPISEHNRLYWYRQTLGQGPEFLTYFQNEAQLEKSRLLSDRFSAERPKGSFSTLEIQRTEQGDSAMYLCASSLDRFAGLFGSGTRLTVV.

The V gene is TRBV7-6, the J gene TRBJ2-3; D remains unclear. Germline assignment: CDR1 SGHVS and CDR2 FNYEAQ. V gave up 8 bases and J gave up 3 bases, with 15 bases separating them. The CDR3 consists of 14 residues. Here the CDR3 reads CASARVGGTDTQYF. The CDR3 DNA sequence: TGTGCCAGCGCACGAGTTGGCGGAACAGATACGCAGTATTTT.

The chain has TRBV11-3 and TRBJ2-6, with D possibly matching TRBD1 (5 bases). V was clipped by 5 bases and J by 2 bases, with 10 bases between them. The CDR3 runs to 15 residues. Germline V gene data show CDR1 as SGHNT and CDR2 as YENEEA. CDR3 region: CASSETGTGANVLTF. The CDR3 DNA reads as TGTGCCAGCAGCGAAACAGGAACTGGGGCCAACGTCCTGACTTTC.

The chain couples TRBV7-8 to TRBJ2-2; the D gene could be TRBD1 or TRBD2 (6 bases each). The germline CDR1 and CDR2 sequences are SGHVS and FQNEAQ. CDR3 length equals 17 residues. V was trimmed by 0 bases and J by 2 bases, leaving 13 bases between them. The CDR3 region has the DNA TGTGCCAGCAGCTTAGCCCCGAACGGGGGCAACACCGGGGAGCTGTTTTTT. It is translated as CASSLAPNGGNTGELFF.

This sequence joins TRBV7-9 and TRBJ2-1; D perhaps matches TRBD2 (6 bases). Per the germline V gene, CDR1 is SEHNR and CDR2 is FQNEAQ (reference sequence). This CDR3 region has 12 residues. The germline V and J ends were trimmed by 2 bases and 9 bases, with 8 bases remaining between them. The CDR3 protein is CASSLWEAEQFF. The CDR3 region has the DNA TGTGCCAGCAGCTTATGGGAGGCTGAGCAGTTCTTC.

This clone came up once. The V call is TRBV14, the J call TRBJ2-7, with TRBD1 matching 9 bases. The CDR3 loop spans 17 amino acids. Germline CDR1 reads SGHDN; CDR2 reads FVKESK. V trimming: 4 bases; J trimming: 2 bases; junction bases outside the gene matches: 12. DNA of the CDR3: TGTGCCAGCAGCCCAGTAGGCGGGACAGGGTTTACCTACGAGCAGTACTTC. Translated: CASSPVGGTGFTYEQYF.

The CDR3 protein is CASSLVGGAYNEQFF. The CDR3 DNA reads as TGTGCCAGCAGCTTAGTTGGGGGGGCCTACAATGAGCAGTTCTTC. V and J are TRBV7-2 and TRBJ2-1; 7 positions agree with TRBD2. From germline, CDR1 is SGHTA and CDR2 FQGNSA. Losses at the gene ends were 1 base for V and 2 bases for J; bases not matched to a gene: 2. There are 15 residues in the CDR3.